A single sample gave rise to the 8 T cell receptor beta chains below, sequenced in a study of blood T cell repertoires in COVID-19. The assay was immunoSEQ multiplex PCR, and TCRdb's table has in-frame clones only and misses some. The sample has approximately 190,000 clones, around 90% seen once; the top ten hold around 0.5%. Sequenced: peripheral blood. The receptors originated from a man aged 50 or older with acute or convalescent COVID-19.

The chain is built from TRBV12-5 and TRBJ2-3; D gene uncertain. This CDR3 region has 13 residues. V was clipped by 6 bases and J by 2 bases, with 9 bases between them. Germline V CDR1 and CDR2: LGHNT, FRNRAP. The CDR3 region has the DNA TGTGCTAGTGGAGAGGCTAACACAGATACGCAGTATTTT. This codes for CASGEANTDTQYF. The variable domain in full, with the rest retrieved from reference TRBV12-5 and TRBJ2-3, is DARVTQTPRHKVTEMGQEVTMRCQPILGHNTVFWYRQTMMQGLELLAYFRNRAPLDDSGMPKDRFSAEMPDATLATLKIQPSEPRDSAVYFCASGEANTDTQYFGPGTRLTVL.

The chain employs TRBV27 and TRBJ2-7; D uncertain. The length of the CDR3 is 15 residues. The V gene's germline CDR1 is MNHEY and CDR2 SMNVEV (reference sequence). V lost 1 base, J lost 3 bases, and 13 bases lay in between. This CDR3 reads CASSLYGPTYYEQYF. For the CDR3, the DNA is TGTGCCAGCAGTTTATATGGGCCGACCTACTACGAGCAGTACTTC.

On this clone itself: The junction does not match germline at one end; this may be a read error. The chain combines TRBV18 with TRBJ2-3; unclear D gene. Germline lookup yields CDR1 KGHSH and CDR2 LQKENI. The CDR3 is made up of 13 amino acids. The CDR3 DNA sequence: TGTGCCAGCTCACCACCGAGCTTAGATATGCAGTATTTT. As protein: CASSPPSLDMQYF. The full variable domain, rest sourced from reference TRBV18 and TRBJ2-3, is NAGVMQNPRHLVRRRGQEARLRCSPMKGHSHVYWYRQLPEEGLKFMVYLQKENIIDESGMPKERFSAEFPKEGPSILRIQQVVRGDSAAYFCASSPPSLDMQYFGPGTRLTVL.

The chain recombines TRBV3-1 (or the pseudogene TRBV3-2) with TRBJ2-7, with TRBD2 matching over 7 bases. Germline-derived CDR1 and CDR2 are LGHDT and YNNKEL (reference sequence). Trimming at V came to 1 base and at J to 3 bases, leaving 0 bases not matched to a gene. The CDR3 is made up of 13 amino acids. CDR3 nucleotides: TGTGCCAGCAGCCAAGCTAGCGGCTACGAGCAGTACTTC. Its translation: CASSQASGYEQYF.

The chain is built from TRBV6-6 and TRBJ1-2; weak D call: TRBD1 (6 bases). Germline lookup yields CDR1 MNHNY and CDR2 SVGAGI (reference sequence). The CDR3 has 14 residues. The ends were cut back, 0 bases at V and 3 bases at J, with 8 bases in the middle. CDR3 protein: CASSYSDSYYGYTF. The CDR3 DNA follows: TGTGCCAGCAGTTACTCGGACAGCTACTATGGCTACACCTTC.

The V and J genes are TRBV28 and TRBJ2-5; 8 bases line up with TRBD2. CDR3 size: 14 residues. The V gene end was trimmed by 4 bases and the J gene end by 7 bases; junction bases not matched to a gene: 8. Per the germline V gene, CDR1 is MDHEN and CDR2 is SYDVKM. CDR3 coding DNA: TGTGCCAGCAGTTCAGCGGGGGCCACTCCGACCCAGTACTTC. Its protein is CASSSAGATPTQYF.

This sequence joins TRBV4-3 and TRBJ1-2; 9 bases align to TRBD1. The CDR3 consists of 15 residues. J gave up 3 bases and V 1 base, and 3 bases lay outside the gene matches. Germline V lookup: CDR1 LGHNA, CDR2 YSLEER. The CDR3 DNA reads as TGCGCCAGCAGCCAAGCGGGACAGGGAGACTATGGCTACACCTTC. It yields the protein CASSQAGQGDYGYTF.

The V call is TRBV24-1, the J call TRBJ2-1, with 12 bases lining up with TRBD2. The CDR3 sequence is 15 residues long. CDR1 and CDR2 (germline): KGHDR, SFDVKD. After removal of 4 bases from V and 5 bases from J, the junction contained 2 bases not matched to a gene. CDR3 DNA sequence: TGTGCCACCAGTGAGGCTAGCGGGGGGGACAATGAGCAGTTCTTC. Translation: CATSEASGGDNEQFF.